This T cell receptor (beta chain) was sequenced in a study of response to subunit inactivated influenza vaccine. TCRdb re-called the RT-PCR reads through MiXCR, storing one row per CDR3 protein. The sample carries roughly 460,000 distinct CDR3 sequences, roughly 9.8% recorded once. Note on this clonotype: Its antigen is unidentified.

Overall study findings and caveats: It was suggested by the authors that few new T cells are recruited by each seasonal influenza vaccination.

The receptor was isolated from a man aged 45-65 years who received an inactivated influenza vaccine. This specimen consisted of PBMCs from blood, obtained around seven weeks after vaccination.

The CDR3 loop reads CASGRSTDTQYF. The CDR3 nucleotides are TGTGCCAGCGGACGAAGCACAGATACGCAGTATTTT. This rearrangement joins TRBV27 to TRBJ2-3; D is ambiguous. V lost 8 bases to trimming and J lost 0 bases, with 6 bases between them. This CDR3 contains 12 residues. Germline values: CDR1 MNHEY, CDR2 SMNVEV (reference sequence).